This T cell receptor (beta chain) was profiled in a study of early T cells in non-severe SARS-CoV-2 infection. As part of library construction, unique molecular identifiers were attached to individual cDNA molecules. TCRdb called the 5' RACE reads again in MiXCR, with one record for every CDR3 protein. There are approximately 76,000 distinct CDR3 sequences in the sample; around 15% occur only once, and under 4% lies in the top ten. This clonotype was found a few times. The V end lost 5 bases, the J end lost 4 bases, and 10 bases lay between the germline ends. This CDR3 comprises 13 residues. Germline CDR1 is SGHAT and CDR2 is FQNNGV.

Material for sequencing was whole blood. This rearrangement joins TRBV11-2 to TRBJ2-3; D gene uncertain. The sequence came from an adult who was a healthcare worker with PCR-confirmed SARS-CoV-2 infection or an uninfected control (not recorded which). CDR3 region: CASSANWADTQYF. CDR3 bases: TGTGCCAGCAGCGCCAACTGGGCAGATACGCAGTATTTT.